These T cell receptor beta chains were read from a single sample in a study of blood T cell repertoires in COVID-19. The protocol was immunoSEQ multiplex PCR, while the TCRdb copy is restricted to in-frame clones and leaves out a portion. There are some 320,000 clones in the sample; over 75% occur only once, and approximately 8.1% lies in the top ten. The sequenced sample consisted of peripheral blood. Every receptor here comes from a woman aged 45-59 years who had recovered from COVID-19. CDR3s leave out the opening cysteine and the closing phenylalanine or tryptophan.

j_gene,v_gene,CDR3aa
TRBJ2-7,TRBV6-5,ASSTRGLYEQY
TRBJ2-1,TRBV7-2,ASSSKTSGSPSSYNEQF
TRBJ1-5,TRBV12-1,ASSFERNRVDGSNQPQH
TRBJ2-7,TRBV5-6,ASSTGTGATIYEQY
TRBJ2-1,TRBV30,AWSPHRDGEQF
TRBJ2-1,TRBV18,ASSPDSYNEQF
TRBJ1-6,TRBV27,ASRGQGIYGYNSPLH
TRBJ2-6,TRBV28,AARQKGANVLT
TRBJ2-2,TRBV5-1,ASSRNRVSTGELF
TRBJ1-1,TRBV6-2/TRBV6-3,ASSYSTTGGADTEAF
TRBJ2-7,TRBV9,ASSSGLAGFYEQY
TRBJ2-1,TRBV23-1,ASSQTESSYNEQF
TRBJ1-6,TRBV2,ASSGGGPGNSPLH
TRBJ2-2,TRBV19,ASSVLVTGELF
TRBJ2-3,TRBV9,ASSAGGTGSDTQY
TRBJ2-3,TRBV11-2,ASRTGTGGPDTQY
TRBJ2-1,TRBV30,AWNLGRDRDNEQF
TRBJ2-3,TRBV5-1,ASSSGLSTDTQY
TRBJ2-2,TRBV6-6,ASSSTVRGTGELF
TRBJ1-2,TRBV7-2,ASSFRGDGYT
TRBJ1-4,TRBV29-1,SVEDTGINEKLF
TRBJ2-7,TRBV5-1,ASSRHDTSYSYEQY
TRBJ2-7,TRBV7-2,ASSWTASRSGEQY
TRBJ2-5,TRBV28,AARTGGRETQY
TRBJ1-4,TRBV7-2,ASSFTDATNEKLF
TRBJ2-7,TRBV3-1/TRBV3-2,ASSQAQYEQY
TRBJ1-1,TRBV6-2/TRBV6-3,ASSYHPATGGMNTEAF
TRBJ1-1,TRBV6-5,ASSYSTGGDTEAF
TRBJ2-1,TRBV6-5,ASSYRLVSYNEQF
TRBJ1-4,TRBV12-1,ASSSPPRDRYEKLF
TRBJ1-5,TRBV2,ASSEALSGVRQPQH
TRBJ1-1,TRBV11-2,ASSLTGLRGTEAF
TRBJ2-2,TRBV6-5,ASSYSTTNTGELF
TRBJ1-2,TRBV5-8,ASSLWGQGLSYGYT
TRBJ2-1,TRBV6-5,ASSYLAGGWNEQF
TRBJ1-2,TRBV7-2,ASSRDRGWWYGYT
TRBJ1-4,TRBV7-9,ASSKSPRGGGIPNEKLF
TRBJ2-7,TRBV21-1,ASRGFLCQQQLQLHEQY
TRBJ1-2,TRBV18,ASSPPSGERT